This is a list of T cell receptor beta chains from one sample in a study of blood T cell repertoires in COVID-19. Assay: immunoSEQ multiplex PCR; the TCRdb copy retains only in-frame clones and omits some. Among approximately 110,000 clones listed, 80% to 90% were seen once. The source material was peripheral blood. All receptors derive from a woman of 80 years or more with acute or convalescent COVID-19. Each CDR3 is given with its conserved first and last residue. D genes are given only for firm matches. Size is omitted from some rows. Given values are once, few, many or a class for expanded clones.

D gene	clone size	J gene	V gene	CDR3 protein	CDR3 DNA
NA	NA	TRBJ2-3	TRBV4-3	CASSQDASRGTDTQYF	TGCGCCAGCAGCCAAGATGCCTCCCGAGGCACAGATACGCAGTATTTT
NA	NA	TRBJ2-1	TRBV5-1	CASSLGGQHYNEQFF	TGCGCCAGCAGCTTGGGAGGGCAACACTACAATGAGCAGTTCTTC
TRBD1	NA	TRBJ1-2	TRBV7-9	CASSLRTGNYGYTF	TGTGCCAGCAGCCTACGGACAGGGAACTATGGCTACACCTTC
TRBD1	NA	TRBJ2-3	TRBV14	CASSQYGTGVSGPTHTDTQYF	TGTGCCAGCAGCCAATACGGGACAGGGGTTTCGGGCCCGACACACACAGATACGCAGTATTTT
NA	once	TRBJ2-1	TRBV28	CASSLTDRGVSYNEQFF	TGTGCCAGCAGTTTAACCGACCGAGGAGTCTCCTACAATGAGCAGTTCTTC
NA	NA	TRBJ2-6	TRBV7-9	CASSNRVAGANVLTF	TGTGCCAGCAGCAACAGGGTTGCCGGGGCCAACGTCCTGACTTTC
NA	NA	TRBJ2-1	TRBV18	CASSPLQRTTEQFF	TGTGCCAGCTCACCGCTGCAGCGGACTACTGAGCAGTTCTTC
NA	NA	TRBJ1-1	TRBV28	CASSYNRELGDTEAFF	TGTGCCAGCAGCTACAACAGGGAATTGGGAGACACTGAAGCTTTCTTT
TRBD1	NA	TRBJ1-3	TRBV7-9	CASSQGQILSGNTIYF	TGTGCCAGCAGCCAGGGACAGATACTCTCTGGAAACACCATATATTTT
TRBD1	NA	TRBJ2-5	TRBV28	CASSFSGQGLEETQYF	TGTGCCAGCAGTTTTTCCGGACAGGGGTTGGAAGAGACCCAGTACTTC
NA	NA	TRBJ1-5	TRBV19	CASSEGQPQHF	TGTGCCAGTAGTGAGGGACAGCCCCAGCATTTT
TRBD1	few	TRBJ1-2	TRBV7-9	CASSTDGWGQGPYGYTF	TGTGCCAGCAGCACTGATGGTTGGGGACAGGGACCCTATGGCTACACCTTC
TRBD1	NA	TRBJ1-1	TRBV2	CASSRQGWGTEAFF	TGTGCCAGCAGTCGACAGGGATGGGGGACTGAAGCTTTCTTT
TRBD2	NA	TRBJ2-2	TRBV11-3	CASSLNSGGYAGELFF	TGTGCCAGCAGCTTAAATAGCGGGGGTTACGCCGGGGAGCTGTTTTTT
TRBD2	NA	TRBJ2-2	TRBV5-4	CASSLGLANTGELFF	TGTGCCAGCAGCTTGGGACTAGCTAACACCGGGGAGCTGTTTTTT
TRBD1	few	TRBJ1-6	TRBV4-1	CASSQRTGPSFSPLHF	TGCGCCAGCAGCCAGAGGACAGGCCCATCGTTTTCACCCCTCCACTTT
NA	NA	TRBJ1-5	TRBV9	CASSPSPGDNQPQHF	TGTGCCAGCAGCCCAAGTCCGGGAGACAATCAGCCCCAGCATTTT
TRBD1	NA	TRBJ1-1	TRBV27	CASSWDRTMNTEAFF	TGTGCCAGCAGTTGGGACAGGACAATGAACACTGAAGCTTTCTTT
NA	few	TRBJ1-6	TRBV18	CASSLLIDSPLHF	TGTGCCAGCTCACTACTAATCGATTCACCCCTCCACTTT
TRBD1	NA	TRBJ1-4	TRBV6-5	CASSVGQAGEKLFF	TGTGCCAGCAGCGTGGGACAGGCGGGGGAAAAACTGTTTTTT
TRBD1	once	TRBJ2-1	TRBV29-1	CSITGTENYNEQFF	TGCAGCATTACCGGGACAGAGAACTACAATGAGCAGTTCTTC
NA	once	TRBJ1-5	TRBV12-3/TRBV12-4	CASSLKGDQPQHF	TGTGCCAGCAGTTTAAAAGGGGATCAGCCCCAGCATTTT
NA	once	TRBJ2-7	TRBV28	CASSPGTPDPYEQYF	TGTGCCAGCAGTCCAGGGACACCGGATCCCTACGAGCAGTACTTC
TRBD1	once	TRBJ1-2	TRBV2	CASRGQSYGYTF	TGTGCCAGCAGGGGACAGTCTTATGGCTACACCTTC
TRBD1	NA	TRBJ2-6	TRBV10-3	CATQTGGASFGANVLTF	TGTGCCACTCAAACAGGGGGCGCGTCGTTTGGGGCCAACGTCCTGACTTTC
TRBD2	NA	TRBJ2-5	TRBV11-2	CASSLGGGRGETQYF	TGTGCCAGCAGCTTAGGTGGGGGGAGGGGAGAGACCCAGTACTTC
TRBD1	NA	TRBJ2-5	TRBV7-6	CASSFPGQGHGGGLLQETQYF	TGTGCCAGCAGCTTTCCGGGACAGGGACATGGCGGGGGCCTCCTTCAAGAGACCCAGTACTTC
TRBD1	NA	TRBJ1-1	TRBV12-3/TRBV12-4	CASSYWDRKEAFF	TGTGCCAGCAGTTACTGGGACAGAAAGGAAGCTTTCTTT
TRBD1	NA	TRBJ2-7	TRBV6-5	CASSLRTGWDEQYF	TGTGCCAGCAGTCTACGGACAGGGTGGGACGAGCAGTACTTC
TRBD2	NA	TRBJ2-1	TRBV27	CASSRGGSYNEQFF	TGTGCCAGCAGTCGGGGGGGCTCCTACAATGAGCAGTTCTTC
NA	NA	TRBJ1-2	TRBV19	CASSIDAAGQLYGYTF	TGTGCCAGTAGTATAGATGCGGCCGGACAGCTATATGGCTACACCTTC
NA	NA	TRBJ1-2	TRBV27	CASARGDVYGYTF	TGTGCCAGCGCCCGGGGGGACGTCTATGGCTACACCTTC
TRBD1	NA	TRBJ1-6	TRBV5-8	CASSLGRGHSPLHF	TGTGCCAGCAGCTTGGGCAGGGGGCATTCACCCCTCCACTTT
TRBD2	NA	TRBJ2-3	TRBV28	CASSILLAGVRDTQYF	TGTGCCAGCAGTATACTACTAGCGGGGGTACGGGATACGCAGTATTTT
TRBD1	NA	TRBJ2-5	TRBV19	CASSKGQGAILKETQYF	TGTGCCAGCTCAAAGGGACAGGGGGCGATTTTGAAAGAGACCCAGTACTTC
NA	NA	TRBJ1-6	TRBV30	CAWHGRGNSPLHF	TGTGCCTGGCACGGTCGCGGTAATTCACCCCTCCACTTT
NA	NA	TRBJ1-1	TRBV5-1	CASSLQGQPFMNTEAFF	TGCGCCAGCAGCTTACAGGGTCAGCCCTTTATGAACACTGAAGCTTTCTTT
NA	NA	TRBJ1-1	TRBV6-6	CASSSGQNTEAFF	TGTGCCAGCAGCTCAGGACAGAACACTGAAGCTTTCTTT
TRBD1	NA	TRBJ1-5	TRBV6-6	CASRGTGNQPQHF	TGTGCCAGCAGGGGGACAGGGAATCAGCCCCAGCATTTT
NA	NA	TRBJ1-1	TRBV20-1	CSSRENTEAFF	TGCAGCTCCCGGGAGAACACTGAAGCTTTCTTT